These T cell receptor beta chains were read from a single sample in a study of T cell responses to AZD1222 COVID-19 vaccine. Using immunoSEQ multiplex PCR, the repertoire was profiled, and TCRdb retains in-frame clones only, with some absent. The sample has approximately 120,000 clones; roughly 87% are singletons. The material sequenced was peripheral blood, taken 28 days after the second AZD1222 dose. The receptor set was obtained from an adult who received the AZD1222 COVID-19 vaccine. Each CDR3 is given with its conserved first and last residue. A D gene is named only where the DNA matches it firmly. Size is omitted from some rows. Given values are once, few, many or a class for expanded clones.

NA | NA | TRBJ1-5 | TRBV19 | CASSPLRIQPQHF | TGTGCCAGTAGTCCCCTTAGGATTCAGCCCCAGCATTTT
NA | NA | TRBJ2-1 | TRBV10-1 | CASSESHNNEQFF | TGCGCCAGCAGTGAATCCCATAACAATGAGCAGTTCTTC
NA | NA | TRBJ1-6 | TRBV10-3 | CAIFRRRERNSPLHF | TGTGCCATCTTTAGGCGTAGAGAACGGAATTCACCCCTCCACTTT
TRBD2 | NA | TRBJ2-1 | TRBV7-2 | CASSSIAGGQQFF | TGTGCCAGCAGCTCCATAGCGGGGGGTCAGCAGTTCTTC
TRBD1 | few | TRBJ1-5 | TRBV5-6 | CASSLALQGWQPQHF | TGTGCCAGCAGCTTGGCTCTACAGGGGTGGCAGCCCCAGCATTTT
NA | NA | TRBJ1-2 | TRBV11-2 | CASSSAGRSYGYTF | TGTGCCAGCAGCTCAGCGGGCCGGAGCTATGGCTACACCTTC
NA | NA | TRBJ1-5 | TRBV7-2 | CASSLRGDQPQHF | TGTGCCAGCAGCTTAAGGGGGGATCAGCCCCAGCATTTT
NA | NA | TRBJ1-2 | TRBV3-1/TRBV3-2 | CASSQAAGADGYTF | TGTGCCAGCAGCCAAGCGGCGGGAGCAGATGGCTACACCTTC
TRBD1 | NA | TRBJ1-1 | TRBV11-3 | CASSSGQGENTEAFF | TGTGCCAGCAGCTCAGGGCAGGGGGAGAACACTGAAGCTTTCTTT
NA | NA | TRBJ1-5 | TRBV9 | CASSDGFSNQPQHF | TGTGCCAGCAGCGACGGTTTTAGCAATCAGCCCCAGCATTTT
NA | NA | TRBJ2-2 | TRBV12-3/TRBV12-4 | CASSPVYTGELFF | TGTGCCAGCAGCCCCGTCTACACCGGGGAGCTGTTTTTT
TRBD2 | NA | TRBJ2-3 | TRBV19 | CASSRGGFSTDTQYF | TGTGCCAGTAGTCGCGGGGGTTTTAGCACAGATACGCAGTATTTT
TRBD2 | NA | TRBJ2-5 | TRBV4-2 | CASSQNGGRATETQYF | TGTGCCAGCAGCCAGAATGGTGGGAGGGCCACGGAGACCCAGTACTTC
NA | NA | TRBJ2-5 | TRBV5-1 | CASSSAYQYF | TGCGCCAGCAGCTCCGCCTACCAGTACTTC
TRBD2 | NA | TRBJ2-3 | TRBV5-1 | CASSWIEASGTDTQYF | TGCGCCAGCAGCTGGATCGAGGCTAGCGGAACAGATACGCAGTATTTT
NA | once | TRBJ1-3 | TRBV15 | CATSRDLAGNTIYF | TGTGCCACCAGCAGAGACTTAGCTGGAAACACCATATATTTT
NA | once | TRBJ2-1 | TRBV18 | CASSHRESYNEQFF | TGTGCCAGCTCACACAGGGAGAGCTACAATGAGCAGTTCTTC
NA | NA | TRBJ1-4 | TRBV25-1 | CASSRQADSNEKLFF | TGTGCCAGCAGCAGACAGGCCGACTCTAATGAAAAACTGTTTTTT
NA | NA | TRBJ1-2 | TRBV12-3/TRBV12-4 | CASSLGLGYTF | TGTGCCAGCAGTTTAGGGCTGGGCTACACCTTC
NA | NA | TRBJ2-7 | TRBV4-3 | CASSQERGDGLLYEQYF | TGCGCCAGCAGCCAAGAAAGGGGGGACGGACTACTCTACGAGCAGTACTTC
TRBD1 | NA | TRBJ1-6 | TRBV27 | CASSSRTGRNYNSPLHF | TGTGCCAGCAGTTCACGGACAGGGCGAAACTATAATTCACCCCTCCACTTT
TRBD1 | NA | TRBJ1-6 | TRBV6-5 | CASSYSPTGPNSPLHF | TGTGCCAGCAGTTACTCTCCGACAGGGCCTAATTCACCCCTCCACTTT
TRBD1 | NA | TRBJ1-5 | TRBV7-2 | CASSLADRGVAQHF | TGTGCCAGCAGCTTAGCGGACAGGGGAGTGGCCCAGCATTTT
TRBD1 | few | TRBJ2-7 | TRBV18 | CASSPRGQGATYEQYF | TGTGCCAGCTCACCACGAGGACAGGGTGCGACCTACGAGCAGTACTTC
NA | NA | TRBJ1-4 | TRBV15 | CATSRDPVTANEKLFF | TGTGCCACCAGCAGGGATCCGGTGACAGCAAATGAAAAACTGTTTTTT
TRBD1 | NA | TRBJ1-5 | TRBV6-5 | CASKVTGIGNQPQHF | TGTGCCAGCAAGGTGACAGGGATCGGTAATCAGCCCCAGCATTTT
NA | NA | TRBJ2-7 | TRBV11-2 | CASSPTLAEIYEQYF | TGTGCCAGCAGCCCAACCTTAGCGGAGATCTACGAGCAGTACTTC
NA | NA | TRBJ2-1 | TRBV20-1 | CSASQGNEQFF | TGCAGTGCTAGTCAAGGGAATGAGCAGTTCTTC
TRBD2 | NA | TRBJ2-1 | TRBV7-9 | CASSDAPGGLAGNNEQFF | TGTGCCAGCAGCGATGCCCCGGGGGGACTAGCGGGGAACAATGAGCAGTTCTTC
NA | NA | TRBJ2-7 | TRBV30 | CASSRRTSYEQYF | TGTGCCTCCTCGAGGCGGACCTCCTACGAGCAGTACTTC
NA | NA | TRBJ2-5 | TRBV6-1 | CASSEWTGSGQETQYF | TGTGCCAGCAGTGAATGGACGGGTTCGGGTCAAGAGACCCAGTACTTC
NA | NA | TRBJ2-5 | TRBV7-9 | CASSRGGGNQETQYF | TGTGCCAGCAGCCGCGGTGGAGGGAATCAAGAGACCCAGTACTTC
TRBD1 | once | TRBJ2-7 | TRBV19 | CASSDLQGIYEQYF | TGTGCCAGTAGTGATTTACAGGGGATCTACGAGCAGTACTTC
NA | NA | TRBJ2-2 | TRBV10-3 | CAISESTRSGELFF | TGTGCCATCAGTGAGTCGACACGTTCCGGGGAGCTGTTTTTT
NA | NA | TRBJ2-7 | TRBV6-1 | CASSEVSGRIAYEQYF | TGTGCCAGCAGTGAAGTCAGCGGGCGGATAGCCTACGAGCAGTACTTC
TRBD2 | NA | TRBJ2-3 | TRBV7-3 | CASSSRGGLSTDTQYF | TGTGCCAGCAGCTCCCGGGGAGGGTTGAGCACAGATACGCAGTATTTT
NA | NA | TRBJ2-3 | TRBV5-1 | CASSLGPGAPDTQYF | TGCGCCAGCAGCTTGGGACCTGGGGCCCCCGATACGCAGTATTTT
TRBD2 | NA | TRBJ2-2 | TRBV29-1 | CSVGAGGSPPRELFF | TGCAGCGTTGGGGCGGGGGGGTCCCCTCCCAGGGAGCTGTTTTTT
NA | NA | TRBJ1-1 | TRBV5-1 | CASSLEWGGNTEAFF | TGCGCCAGCAGCTTGGAATGGGGAGGCAACACTGAAGCTTTCTTT
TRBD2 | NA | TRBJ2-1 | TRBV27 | CASSSRVAGGYEQFF | TGTGCCAGCAGTTCTAGGGTAGCGGGGGGTTATGAGCAGTTCTTC